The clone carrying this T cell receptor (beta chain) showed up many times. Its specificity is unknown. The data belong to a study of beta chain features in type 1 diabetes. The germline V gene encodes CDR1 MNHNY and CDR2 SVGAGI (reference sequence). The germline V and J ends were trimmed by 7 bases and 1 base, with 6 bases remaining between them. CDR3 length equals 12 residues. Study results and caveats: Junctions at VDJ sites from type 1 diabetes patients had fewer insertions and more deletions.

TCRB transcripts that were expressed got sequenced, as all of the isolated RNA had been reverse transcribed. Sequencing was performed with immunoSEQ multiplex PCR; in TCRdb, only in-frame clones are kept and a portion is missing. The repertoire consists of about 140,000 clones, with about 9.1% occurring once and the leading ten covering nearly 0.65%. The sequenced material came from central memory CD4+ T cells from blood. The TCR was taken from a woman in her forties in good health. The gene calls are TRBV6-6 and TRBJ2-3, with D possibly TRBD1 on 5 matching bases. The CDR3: CASKQGTDTQYF. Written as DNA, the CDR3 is TGTGCCAGCAAACAGGGCACAGATACGCAGTATTTT.